The 12 T cell receptor beta chains listed next were all sequenced from one sample in a study of T cells in Graves' hyperthyroidism and ophthalmopathy. The source material, RNA transcripts, was used to amplify TCR beta CDR3 regions. A first-round RT-PCR of the TCR CDR3 used the HTBI primer set. TCRdb independently ran MiXCR on the multiplex PCR reads; one entry per CDR3 protein. Of roughly 400,000 distinct CDR3 sequences listed, roughly 14% are singletons. Material for sequencing was blood. All receptors come from a woman between 18 and 29 years old with Graves' hyperthyroidism that later progressed to Graves' ophthalmopathy.

The chain recombines TRBV27 with TRBJ2-1; possibly TRBD1 for D (6 bases). CDR3 length: 13 residues. Germline CDR1 is MNHEY and CDR2 is SMNVEV (reference sequence). Trimming shortened V by 5 bases and J by 4 bases, and 9 bases separated the two germline ends. CDR3 nucleotides: TGTGCCAGCAGTCCTGGACAGTACAATGAGCAGTTCTTC. The encoded protein is CASSPGQYNEQFF.

This clonotype was detected ten times or more. The J gene is TRBJ2-4, the V gene TRBV11-3; maybe TRBD2 (6 bases). The CDR3 length is 15 residues. The germline V gene encodes CDR1 SGHNT and CDR2 YENEEA. The germline V and J ends were trimmed by 3 bases and 7 bases, with 16 bases remaining between them. The CDR3 DNA reads as TGTGCCAGCAGCTTGAATCACGGGAGAGGCAACATTCAGTACTTC. Translated: CASSLNHGRGNIQYF.

The table lists this clonotype with many counts. J is TRBJ2-7 and V is TRBV28; either TRBD1 or TRBD2 may supply D (5 bases each). V lost 0 bases, J lost 0 bases, and 12 bases lay in between. The CDR3 consists of 16 residues. CDR1 is MDHEN and CDR2 is SYDVKM in the germline V gene. The CDR3 DNA reads as TGTGCCAGCAGTTTATGGGGGCGGGCCGGCTCCTACGAGCAGTACTTC. It yields the protein CASSLWGRAGSYEQYF. Full variable domain (outside the CDR3, taken from reference TRBV28 and TRBJ2-7): DVKVTQSSRYLVKRTGEKVFLECVQDMDHENMFWYRQDPGLGLRLIYFSYDVKMKEKGDIPEGYSVSREKKERFSLILESASTNQTSMYLCASSLWGRAGSYEQYFGPGTRLTVT.

The chain recombines TRBV20-1 with TRBJ2-2, with 7 bases identical to TRBD2. The CDR3 extends over 15 amino acids. Germline assignment: CDR1 DFQATT and CDR2 SNEGSKA (reference sequence). Losses at the gene ends were 2 bases for V and 3 bases for J; bases not matched to a gene: 6. CDR3 bases: TGCAGTGCTAGACGGTCTAGCGGATACACCGGGGAGCTGTTTTTT. This gives the protein CSARRSSGYTGELFF.

This clonotype was counted many times. V usage is TRBV6-1 and J usage is TRBJ2-1; 10 nucleotides agree with TRBD2. J lost 9 bases, V lost 1 base, and 6 bases had no gene match. The V gene's germline CDR1 is MNHNS and CDR2 SASEGT. The CDR3 is 15 residues long. The chain's CDR3 is CASSEEAGGLGEQFF. The CDR3 DNA reads as TGTGCCAGCAGTGAAGAAGCGGGAGGGCTCGGTGAGCAGTTCTTC.

This clonotype was seen repeatedly, ten times or more. The V call is TRBV12-3 or TRBV12-4, the J call TRBJ1-5, with 8 bases fitting TRBD1. This CDR3 has 16 amino acids. Trimming took 5 bases from V and 2 from J; bases not matched to a gene: 8. CDR3 nucleotide sequence: TGTGCCAGCAGTCCACAGTCGACAGGGGGCAATCAGCCCCAGCATTTT. This codes for CASSPQSTGGNQPQHF.

The chain carries TRBV7-2 and TRBJ2-3, with TRBD2 matching over 12 bases. Per germline, CDR1 SGHTA and CDR2 FQGNSA. The CDR3 totals 16 residues. With V trimmed by 4 bases and J by 4 bases, 6 bases remained unmatched. The CDR3 sequence is CASSSTRLAGADTQYF. CDR3 sequence (DNA): TGTGCCAGCAGCTCCACCCGACTAGCGGGAGCAGATACGCAGTATTTT.

Concerning this clonotype: A read error may explain this, as a much larger clone is one base away. The rearrangement links TRBV5-1 to TRBJ2-7; D call uncertain. Germline CDR1 SGHRS, CDR2 YFSETQ. The CDR3 loop spans 11 amino acids. The CDR3 bases are TGCGCCAACAGCTTGGGCCTCGAGCAGTACTTC. This encodes CANSLGLEQYF.

There are a few counts of this clonotype. This rearrangement joins TRBV20-1 to TRBJ2-1; 9 nucleotides line up with TRBD2. Germline CDR1 reads DFQATT; CDR2 reads SNEGSKA (reference sequence). This CDR3 spans 16 amino acids. The junction had 6 bases not matched to a gene; V was cut back by 0 bases and J by 3 bases. Here the CDR3 reads CSARDPTSGDYNEQFF. CDR3 coding DNA: TGCAGTGCTAGAGACCCGACTAGCGGAGACTACAATGAGCAGTTCTTC.

Many counts were recorded for this clonotype. This chain joins TRBV6-1 and TRBJ2-7, with 9 nucleotides matching TRBD1. This CDR3 has 14 amino acids. Germline CDR1 and CDR2: MNHNS and SASEGT. With 6 bases clipped from V and 3 bases from J, the junction kept 6 bases outside the gene matches. The CDR3 coding sequence is TGTGCCAGCAGCTACGCGGGACAGGGCTACGAGCAGTACTTC. It translates to CASSYAGQGYEQYF.

The chain carries TRBV19 and TRBJ2-6; TRBD1 matches 7 bases. The CDR3 is made up of 19 amino acids. In germline, CDR1 is LNHDA, CDR2 SQIVND (reference sequence). Trimming cost V 3 bases and J 0 bases; bases outside gene matches: 11. The DNA of the CDR3 is TGTGCCAGTAGTATTGGCTACAGGGGCGCGAACTCTGGGGCCAACGTCCTGACTTTC. Amino acids: CASSIGYRGANSGANVLTF.

This clonotype was counted between two and nine times. V usage is TRBV4-1 and J usage is TRBJ1-1; D gene unclear. Looked up from germline, CDR1 is MGHRA and CDR2 is YSYEKL. CDR3 length equals 15 residues. V was trimmed by 1 base and J by 0 bases, leaving 9 bases between them. The CDR3 bases are TGCGCCAGCAGCCAAGCTCAAGCCATGAACACTGAAGCTTTCTTT. It codes for CASSQAQAMNTEAFF.